The 24 T cell receptor beta chains in this list originate from one sample, sequenced in a study of T cells in Graves' hyperthyroidism and ophthalmopathy. Amplified TCR beta CDR3 regions came from RNA transcripts. HTBI primers drove first-round RT-PCR of the TCR CDR3. Using its own MiXCR run on the multiplex PCR reads, TCRdb lists one record per CDR3 protein. The data contain about 280,000 distinct CDR3 sequences, less than 30% of them singletons. The sequenced sample was blood. The receptor set was obtained from a man between 35 and 55 years old with Graves' hyperthyroidism that later progressed to Graves' ophthalmopathy.

This clonotype was counted a single time. The rearrangement joins TRBV12-3 or TRBV12-4 to TRBJ1-1; 8 nucleotides align to TRBD1. The CDR3 loop spans 15 amino acids. Unmatched junction bases numbered 12, after V lost 5 bases and J lost 7 bases. CDR3 sequence reads: CASSRGQEAPIEAFF. The CDR3 DNA sequence: TGTGCCAGCAGTAGGGGACAGGAAGCCCCTATTGAAGCTTTCTTT.

Ten or more counts support this clonotype. V and J are TRBV29-1 and TRBJ2-7; D perhaps matches TRBD2 (5 bases). V was shortened by 4 bases and J by 3 bases, with 10 bases between the two germline ends. The CDR3 has 12 residues. Per germline, CDR1 SQVTM and CDR2 ANQGSEA. CDR3 bases: TGCAGCGTTGGCGGGTCCCGCTACGAGCAGTACTTC. It specifies CSVGGSRYEQYF.

This clonotype has at least ten counts. This rearrangement joins TRBV6-2 or TRBV6-3 to TRBJ2-5; D unclear. This CDR3 comprises 13 residues. Trimming cost V 6 bases and J 1 base, with 9 bases left between them. Germline assignment: CDR1 MNHEY and CDR2 SVGEGT. The chain's CDR3 is CASSSPSQETQYF. In nucleotides, the CDR3 is TGTGCCAGCAGCTCACCTTCCCAAGAGACCCAGTACTTC.

This chain uses TRBV20-1 with TRBJ2-7, with TRBD2 matching over 9 bases. V gave up 4 bases and J gave up 7 bases; unmatched junction bases: 8. The CDR3 runs 13 residues. From germline, CDR1 is DFQATT and CDR2 SNEGSKA (reference sequence). CDR3 in DNA: TGCAGTGCTATTGGGATAGCGGGAGTTGAGCAGTACTTC. This encodes CSAIGIAGVEQYF.

This clonotype was seen ten or more times. The chain recombines TRBV6-1 with TRBJ2-2, with a tentative D call TRBD1 (6 bases). In germline, CDR1 is MNHNS, CDR2 SASEGT. Trimming took off 4 bases at V and 3 bases at J, with 9 bases between the two ends. There are 14 residues in the CDR3. The CDR3 DNA sequence: TGTGCCAGCAGTGTGGGGGCGCACACCGGGGAGCTGTTTTTT. Translation gives CASSVGAHTGELFF.

This clonotype appeared a few times. CDR3 sequence: CATSRSGTGVAFF. In nucleotides, the CDR3 is TGTGCCACCAGCAGATCTGGAACAGGGGTAGCTTTCTTT. The chain links TRBV15 to TRBJ1-1, with 7 bases fitting TRBD1. Germline V lookup: CDR1 LNHNV, CDR2 YYDKDF (reference sequence). J was trimmed by 10 bases and V by 2 bases; bases with no gene match: 7. CDR3 size: 13 residues.

At least ten counts were recorded for this clonotype. V is TRBV20-1 and J is TRBJ2-7, with D possibly matching TRBD2 (5 bases). CDR1 DFQATT and CDR2 SNEGSKA come from the germline V gene (reference sequence). Trimming stripped 1 base from V and 3 bases from J, with 10 bases between. The CDR3 is made up of 13 amino acids. The CDR3 DNA follows: TGCAGTGCTAGAGCTAGCCTCGGCTACGAGCAGTACTTC. It encodes CSARASLGYEQYF.

The sample holds many counts of this clonotype. The chain employs TRBV19 and TRBJ1-2, with D perhaps TRBD1 (5 bases). The germline V and J ends were trimmed by 9 bases and 0 bases, with 17 bases remaining between them. This CDR3 region has 15 residues. CDR1 LNHDA and CDR2 SQIVND come from the germline V gene (reference sequence). CDR3 DNA: TGTGCCAGCAGGTCGGGGGACTTAGCTAACTATGGCTACACCTTC. This translates into CASRSGDLANYGYTF.

At least ten counts were recorded for this clonotype. V and J are TRBV20-1 and TRBJ2-7, with TRBD1 identical over 9 bases. The CDR3 runs 14 residues. The germline gives CDR1 DFQATT, CDR2 SNEGSKA (reference sequence). Trimming removed 4 bases from V and 0 bases from J; junction bases left unmatched: 4. CDR3 bases: TGCAGTGCTACCGGGACAGGGTCCTCCTACGAGCAGTACTTC. Residues: CSATGTGSSYEQYF.

In this sample, this clonotype turned up a few times. The genes are TRBV18 and TRBJ2-7; tentatively, D is TRBD1 or TRBD2 (5 bases each). Germline values: CDR1 KGHSH, CDR2 LQKENI. V lost 3 bases and J lost 2, with 11 bases in between. This CDR3 spans 14 amino acids. The CDR3 is CASSPGTRPYEQYF. CDR3 sequence (DNA): TGTGCCAGCTCACCCGGGACGCGCCCCTACGAGCAGTACTTC.

Many counts were recorded for this clonotype. In DNA, the CDR3 is TGTGCCAGCAGCGACGGGGGCCCTGTGGCTTTCTTT. This sequence encodes CASSDGGPVAFF. The V call is TRBV6-1, the J call TRBJ1-1, with D tentatively TRBD1 (6 bases). Between the trimmed V and J ends, which lost 6 bases and 11 bases, there was a span of 16 bases. The CDR3 covers 12 residues. Germline V gene lookup returns CDR1 MNHNS and CDR2 SASEGT.

This clonotype was found many times. The chain couples TRBV14 to TRBJ2-7; possible D gene TRBD1, 6 bases. Trimming cost V 0 bases and J 2 bases, with 14 bases left between them. Germline V gene lookup returns CDR1 SGHDN and CDR2 FVKESK. The CDR3 loop spans 16 amino acids. The CDR3 bases are TGTGCCAGCAGCCAAGATCCCGGCAGGGGACCCTACGAGCAGTACTTC. This sequence encodes CASSQDPGRGPYEQYF.

This clonotype showed up just a few times. V and J are TRBV3-1 and TRBJ2-7; no definite D call. Per the germline V gene, CDR1 is LGHDT and CDR2 is YNNKEL (reference sequence). CDR3 size: 14 residues. V lost 0 bases to trimming and J lost 1 base, with 7 bases between them. In DNA form, the CDR3 reads TGTGCCAGCAGCCAAGATTCTGGGTCCTACGAGCAGTACTTC. This sequence encodes CASSQDSGSYEQYF.

This chain links TRBV19 with TRBJ1-5, with D perhaps matching TRBD1 (5 bases). V dropped 5 bases and J dropped 5 bases, with 10 bases sitting between them. The CDR3 contains 13 residues. Germline V lookup: CDR1 LNHDA, CDR2 SQIVND (reference sequence). The DNA for the CDR3 is TGTGCCAGTAGTCCGTCGACAGATCAGCCCCAGCATTTT. This translates into CASSPSTDQPQHF.

This chain uses TRBV28 with TRBJ2-7, with TRBD1 matching 9 bases. This CDR3 comprises 14 residues. Germline V gene lookup returns CDR1 MDHEN and CDR2 SYDVKM. V dropped 5 bases and J dropped 6; count of bases not matched to a gene: 8. The CDR3: CASSNRDRDFEQYF. CDR3 DNA: TGTGCCAGCAGTAACCGGGACAGGGATTTCGAGCAGTACTTC.

This clonotype was counted a few times. The rearrangement uses TRBV9 and TRBJ1-2; the D gene is possibly TRBD1 (6 bases). This CDR3 spans 16 amino acids. V lost 0 bases to trimming and J lost 2 bases, with 14 bases between them. The germline V gene has CDR1 SGDLS and CDR2 YYNGEE. In DNA form, the CDR3 reads TGTGCCAGCAGCGTAGCTAAAGGGACAAACAACTATGGCTACACCTTC. Translating it yields CASSVAKGTNNYGYTF.

Many counts were recorded for this clonotype. The gene calls are TRBV20-1 and TRBJ2-2, with TRBD2 matching 12 bases. The V segment lost 0 bases and the J segment 8 bases; nucleotides outside the gene matches: 7. Germline V gives CDR1 DFQATT, CDR2 SNEGSKA (reference sequence). The CDR3 is made up of 16 amino acids. The CDR3 sequence: CSARDMTSGRKGELFF. As DNA, the CDR3 is TGCAGTGCTAGAGATATGACTAGCGGGAGAAAGGGGGAGCTGTTTTTT.

The chain is built from TRBV28 and TRBJ2-7; TRBD2 matches 14 bases. The CDR3 is made up of 15 amino acids. J lost 5 bases, V lost 4 bases, and 4 bases had no gene match. The germline CDR1 and CDR2 sequences are MDHEN and SYDVKM. In DNA, the CDR3 is TGTGCCAGCAGTTCCAGACTAGCGGGAGGGCACGAGCAGTACTTC. As protein: CASSSRLAGGHEQYF.

This clonotype was counted many times. The chain is built from TRBV29-1 and TRBJ2-7; 11 bases align to TRBD1. The CDR3 is made up of 13 amino acids. CDR1 and CDR2 (germline): SQVTM, ANQGSEA. V shed 4 bases and J 5 bases; nucleotides not matched to a gene: 4. CDR3 nucleotides: TGCAGCGTTGCGGACAGGGGGCACCACGAGCAGTACTTC. Its translation is CSVADRGHHEQYF.

The chain joins TRBV7-3 to TRBJ1-1, with 8 nucleotides matching TRBD1. Germline values: CDR1 SGHTA, CDR2 FQGTGA. CDR3 length: 13 residues. J was trimmed by 9 bases and V by 1 base; bases with no gene match: 4. CDR3 sequence (DNA): TGTGCCAGCAGCTTAATCCAGGGGGCCAAAGCTTTCTTT. It specifies CASSLIQGAKAFF.

In its sample, this clonotype was seen many times. As DNA, the CDR3 is TGCAGTGCTAGGGTCCAGGCCACTCGGAACTATAATTCACCCCTCCACTTT. This gives the protein CSARVQATRNYNSPLHF. V usage is TRBV20-1 and J usage is TRBJ1-6, with D unclear. The V gene's germline CDR1 is DFQATT and CDR2 SNEGSKA (reference sequence). The length of the CDR3 is 17 residues. V lost 3 bases, J lost 3 bases, and 18 bases lay in between.

The sample holds a few counts of this clonotype. This sequence joins TRBV12-3 or TRBV12-4 and TRBJ1-1, with a possible D match to TRBD1 (5 bases). The CDR3 runs to 14 residues. The germline V and J ends were trimmed by 6 bases and 1 base, with 12 bases remaining between them. CDR3 DNA: TGTGCCAGCAGAACTAGGGGAGGGAACACTGAAGCTTTCTTT. It specifies CASRTRGGNTEAFF.

In this sample, this clonotype turned up many times. The rearrangement uses TRBV28 and TRBJ2-5, with a weak D call TRBD1 (7 bases). There are 16 residues in the CDR3. V was cut by 5 bases and J by 5 bases, with 21 bases left in between. Germline CDR1 reads MDHEN; CDR2 reads SYDVKM. CDR3 region: CASSPPNQGGFETQYF. CDR3 sequence (DNA): TGTGCCAGCAGTCCCCCGAACCAGGGGGGTTTCGAGACCCAGTACTTC. The entire variable domain, with the rest obtained from reference TRBV28 and TRBJ2-5, is as follows: DVKVTQSSRYLVKRTGEKVFLECVQDMDHENMFWYRQDPGLGLRLIYFSYDVKMKEKGDIPEGYSVSREKKERFSLILESASTNQTSMYLCASSPPNQGGFETQYFGPGTRLLVL.

This clonotype was detected many times. The V call is TRBV9, the J call TRBJ1-6; TRBD1 matches 12 bases. The ends lost 3 bases at V and 9 bases at J; junction bases unmatched: 4. The length of the CDR3 is 15 residues. Germline V gene data show CDR1 as SGDLS and CDR2 as YYNGEE. The CDR3 DNA follows: TGTGCCAGCAGCGCCGGGACAGGGGGCCTTTCACCCCTCCACTTT. This translates into CASSAGTGGLSPLHF.